This paragraph covers one T cell receptor (beta chain) sequence. This CDR3 has 14 residues. Looked up from germline, CDR1 is MGHDK and CDR2 is SYGVNS. The V gene lost 2 bases and the J gene lost 4 bases, with 11 bases spanning the gap. TCRdb itself ran the RT-PCR reads through MiXCR, one entry per CDR3 protein. The data contain more than 850,000 distinct CDR3 sequences, more than 15% of them singletons. The record originates from a study of patients and donors after allogeneic stem cell transplantation. The sequence was collected from a human donor who was either an allogeneic HSCT recipient or a stem cell or donor lymphocyte infusion donor (not recorded which). It is not recorded whose cells these are; they may come from a transplant donor. The V call is TRBV25-1, the J call TRBJ1-1, with D uncertain. The sequencing input was blood, either unsorted or a sorted T cell fraction (not recorded which). The CDR3 loop reads CASSEPTSSTEAFF. For the CDR3, the DNA is TGTGCCAGCAGTGAACCCACTTCGAGCACTGAAGCTTTCTTT.